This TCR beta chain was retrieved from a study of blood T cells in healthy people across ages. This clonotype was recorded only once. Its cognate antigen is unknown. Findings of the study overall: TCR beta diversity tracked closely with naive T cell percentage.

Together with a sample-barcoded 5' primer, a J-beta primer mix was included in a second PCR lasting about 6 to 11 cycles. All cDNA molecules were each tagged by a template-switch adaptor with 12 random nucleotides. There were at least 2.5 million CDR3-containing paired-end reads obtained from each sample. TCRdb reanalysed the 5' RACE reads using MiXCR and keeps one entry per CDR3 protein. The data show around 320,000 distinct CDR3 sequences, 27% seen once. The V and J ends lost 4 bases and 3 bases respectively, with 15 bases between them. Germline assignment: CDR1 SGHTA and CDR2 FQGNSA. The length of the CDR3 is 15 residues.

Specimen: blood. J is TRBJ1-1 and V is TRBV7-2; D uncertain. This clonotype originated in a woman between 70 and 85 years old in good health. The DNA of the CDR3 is TGTGCCAGCAGCTCATCCGGGGTTGGGTACACTGAAGCTTTCTTT. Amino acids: CASSSSGVGYTEAFF.